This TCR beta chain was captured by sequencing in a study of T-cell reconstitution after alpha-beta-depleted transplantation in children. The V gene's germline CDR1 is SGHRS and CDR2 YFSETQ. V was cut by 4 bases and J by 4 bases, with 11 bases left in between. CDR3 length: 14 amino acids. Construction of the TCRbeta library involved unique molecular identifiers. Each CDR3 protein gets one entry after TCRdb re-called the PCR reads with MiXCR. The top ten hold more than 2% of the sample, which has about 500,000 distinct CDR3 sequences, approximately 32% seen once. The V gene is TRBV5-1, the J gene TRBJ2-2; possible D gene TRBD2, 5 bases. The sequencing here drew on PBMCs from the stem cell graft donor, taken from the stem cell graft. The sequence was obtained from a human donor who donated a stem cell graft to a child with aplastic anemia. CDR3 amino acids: CASSDLGGTGELFF. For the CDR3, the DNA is TGCGCCAGCAGCGACCTCGGAGGCACCGGGGAGCTGTTTTTT.